The 24 T cell receptor beta chains given below trace back to one sample, sequenced in a study of post-analysis software for immune sequencing data. General study results and limits: Higher frequency in patients than in controls was seen for roughly five TRBV segments, with TRBV5-6, TRBV5-1 and TRBV20-1 among them.

TCR beta cDNA libraries included unique molecular identifiers. One entry per CDR3 protein, called by TCRdb with MiXCR from the PCR reads. In the table there are hundreds of thousands of distinct CDR3 sequences, roughly 30% of which are singletons. These receptors have no known antigen. Specimen: blood. All receptors come from a girl aged 10 to 17 with multiple sclerosis.

This clonotype appeared a few times. The chain has TRBV9 and TRBJ2-5; 7 positions match TRBD2. CDR1 and CDR2 from the germline V gene are SGDLS and YYNGEE. This CDR3 contains 15 residues. Trimming cost V 3 bases and J 4 bases; bases outside gene matches: 9. CDR3 nucleotides: TGTGCCAGCAGCGGAACGGGAGGTCGACGAGAGACCCAGTACTTC. It specifies CASSGTGGRRETQYF.

The chain couples TRBV19 to TRBJ1-1; D not certain. The CDR3 has 14 residues. Trimming took off 6 bases at V and 1 base at J, with 12 bases between the two ends. The germline gives CDR1 LNHDA, CDR2 SQIVND (reference sequence). DNA for the CDR3: TGTGCCAGTAGGGCGGCGCGGCCGAACACTGAAGCTTTCTTT. It encodes CASRAARPNTEAFF. Full variable domain (remainder filled in from reference TRBV19 and TRBJ1-1): DGGITQSPKYLFRKEGQNVTLSCEQNLNHDAMYWYRQDPGQGLRLIYYSQIVNDFQKGDIAEGYSVSREKKESFPLTVTSAQKNPTAFYLCASRAARPNTEAFFGQGTRLTVV.

This clonotype was detected a few times. The chain uses TRBV5-1 and TRBJ2-3, with 13 nucleotides matching TRBD2. The CDR3 consists of 16 residues. Germline V CDR1 and CDR2: SGHRS, YFSETQ. J lost 6 bases, V lost 6 bases, and 10 bases had no gene match. CDR3 sequence reads: CASKPGLAGFSDTQYF. In nucleotides, the CDR3 is TGCGCCAGCAAACCGGGACTAGCGGGGTTTTCGGATACGCAGTATTTT.

The gene calls are TRBV2 and TRBJ1-5; tentatively, D is TRBD1 (6 bases). There are 14 residues in the CDR3. Per the germline V gene, CDR1 is SNHLY and CDR2 is FYNNEI. The ends were cut back, 0 bases at V and 5 bases at J, with 8 bases in the middle. The CDR3 spells CASSEAGGYQPQHF. CDR3 DNA: TGTGCCAGCAGTGAAGCGGGGGGCTATCAGCCCCAGCATTTT.

The chain combines TRBV7-2 with TRBJ2-4; 9 positions match TRBD1. The J call may be in error: the DNA end matches TRBJ2-7 better. The CDR3 is made up of 15 amino acids. Germline CDR1 and CDR2: SGHTA and FQGNSA. CDR3 in amino acids: CASSIQGALGYEQYF. The CDR3 region has the DNA TGTGCCAGCAGCATACAGGGGGCGCTAGGCTACGAGCAGTACTTC.

The chain joins TRBV6-6 to TRBJ2-7; 14 nucleotides align to TRBD2. The CDR3 consists of 16 residues. In germline, CDR1 is MNHNY, CDR2 SVGAGI (reference sequence). Trimming at V came to 5 bases and at J to 4 bases, leaving 7 bases not matched to a gene. Written as DNA, the CDR3 is TGTGCCAGCAGTGGGGGGACTAGCGGGAGTAGGTACGAGCAGTACTTC. It codes for CASSGGTSGSRYEQYF.

The gene calls are TRBV29-1 and TRBJ1-2, with TRBD1 as a possible D gene (6 bases). CDR3 length equals 16 residues. Per germline, CDR1 SQVTM and CDR2 ANQGSEA. Trimming removed 6 bases at V and 3 bases at J, with 23 bases between. CDR3 bases: TGCAGCGTCGAAATCCCGGGACACACTGCCTACTATGGCTACACCTTC. This encodes CSVEIPGHTAYYGYTF.

This clonotype turned up a few times. The chain employs TRBV9 and TRBJ2-1; D unclear. CDR3 length equals 15 residues. Germline V gene sequence: CDR1 SGDLS, CDR2 YYNGEE. The germline V and J ends were trimmed by 2 bases and 0 bases, with 9 bases remaining between them. CDR3: CASSVTPTSYNEQFF. The CDR3 DNA is TGTGCCAGCAGCGTGACTCCCACCTCCTACAATGAGCAGTTCTTC. The full variable domain, rest sourced from reference TRBV9 and TRBJ2-1, is DSGVTQTPKHLITATGQRVTLRCSPRSGDLSVYWYQQSLDQGLQFLIQYYNGEERAKGNILERFSAQQFPDLHSELNLSSLELGDSALYFCASSVTPTSYNEQFFGPGTRLTVL.

V usage is TRBV7-9 and J usage is TRBJ2-7; 8 bases agree with TRBD2. The CDR3 length is 15 residues. The trim removed 0 bases at V and 6 bases at J, leaving 7 bases unmatched. In germline, CDR1 is SEHNR, CDR2 FQNEAQ (reference sequence). Here the CDR3 reads CASSLAGREDGEQYF. The CDR3 DNA follows: TGTGCCAGCAGCTTAGCCGGGCGGGAGGACGGCGAGCAGTACTTC.

The V gene is TRBV18, the J gene TRBJ1-1; no firm D call. Germline values: CDR1 KGHSH, CDR2 LQKENI. The CDR3 extends over 14 amino acids. Between the trimmed V and J ends, which lost 4 bases and 1 base, there was a span of 10 bases. The CDR3 loop reads CASSQTQENTEAFF. CDR3 sequence (DNA): TGTGCCAGCTCACAGACCCAGGAGAACACTGAAGCTTTCTTT.

The chain combines TRBV7-2 with TRBJ2-1; D possibly corresponds to TRBD2 (7 bases). CDR1 and CDR2 from the germline V gene are SGHTA and FQGNSA. The CDR3 has 14 residues. V was trimmed by 2 bases and J by 10 bases, leaving 15 bases between them. CDR3: CASSLNWGGGEQFF. CDR3 nucleotides: TGTGCCAGCAGCTTAAATTGGGGGGGCGGGGAGCAGTTCTTC.

This clonotype occurred many times. The chain is built from TRBV20-1 and TRBJ2-7, with D perhaps matching TRBD2 (6 bases). This CDR3 comprises 14 residues. Between the trimmed V and J ends, which lost 5 bases and 2 bases, there was a span of 16 bases. Germline V CDR1 and CDR2: DFQATT, SNEGSKA (reference sequence). CDR3 coding DNA: TGCAGTGCTCCCCCACCGGGAGAGCCCTACGAGCAGTACTTC. It encodes CSAPPPGEPYEQYF.

This clonotype was seen a few times. The chain has TRBV20-1 and TRBJ1-2; unclear D gene. Trimming cost V 5 bases and J 4 bases, with 23 bases left between them. The CDR3 length is 16 residues. Germline values: CDR1 DFQATT, CDR2 SNEGSKA (reference sequence). CDR3 nucleotides: TGCAGTGCTGGACGGACCGCCGCGAGACTTAGCTATGGCTACACCTTC. The encoded protein is CSAGRTAARLSYGYTF.

The gene calls are TRBV5-1 and TRBJ2-3; D may be TRBD1 (5 bases). Germline CDR1 reads SGHRS; CDR2 reads YFSETQ. The CDR3 covers 14 residues. V lost 0 bases to trimming and J lost 2 bases, with 7 bases between them. Written as DNA, the CDR3 is TGCGCCAGCAGCTTGGTGACAGCCACAGATACGCAGTATTTT. It is translated as CASSLVTATDTQYF.

This clonotype showed up many times. The chain couples TRBV4-3 to TRBJ2-7; 7 nucleotides match TRBD2. The junction had 5 bases not matched to a gene; V was cut back by 1 base and J by 2 bases. Germline values: CDR1 LGHNA, CDR2 YSLEER. This CDR3 contains 15 residues. In nucleotides, the CDR3 is TGCGCCAGCAGCCAAGGGTTCGGGAGGACCTACGAGCAGTACTTC. Its protein product is CASSQGFGRTYEQYF.

The chain is built from TRBV20-1 and TRBJ2-7; 7 bases are shared with TRBD1. CDR1 and CDR2 from the germline V gene are DFQATT and SNEGSKA (reference sequence). CDR3 length: 12 residues. Trimming removed 5 bases from V and 6 bases from J; junction bases left unmatched: 7. Here the CDR3 reads CSAANRGFEQYF. The DNA for the CDR3 is TGCAGTGCTGCAAACAGGGGATTCGAGCAGTACTTC.

The J gene is TRBJ2-1, the V gene TRBV29-1; D gene uncertain. The length of the CDR3 is 13 residues. Looked up from germline, CDR1 is SQVTM and CDR2 is ANQGSEA. Between the trimmed V and J ends, which lost 8 bases and 2 bases, there was a span of 13 bases. The CDR3 is CSLTRVAYNEQFF. The CDR3 nucleotides read TGCAGCTTGACTCGTGTTGCCTACAATGAGCAGTTCTTC.

For the CDR3, the DNA is TGCGCCAGCAGCTTAGCCGGGACAGAATACAATGAGCAGTTCTTC. It codes for CASSLAGTEYNEQFF. J is TRBJ2-1 and V is TRBV5-1; 7 bases fit TRBD1. CDR1 is SGHRS and CDR2 is YFSETQ in the germline V gene. The CDR3 length is 15 residues. V dropped 2 bases and J dropped 4; count of bases not matched to a gene: 6.

This chain connects TRBV20-1 to TRBJ2-1; 8 bases fit TRBD2. J lost 7 bases, V lost 3 bases, and 5 bases had no gene match. The CDR3 sequence is 13 residues long. Germline V lookup: CDR1 DFQATT, CDR2 SNEGSKA (reference sequence). The CDR3 region is CSASGRAVNEQFF. CDR3 coding DNA: TGCAGTGCTAGCGGGAGGGCCGTTAATGAGCAGTTCTTC.

The V call is TRBV3-1, the J call TRBJ1-6; 9 bases are shared with TRBD1. Germline V CDR1 and CDR2: LGHDT, YNNKEL (reference sequence). The CDR3 totals 15 residues. V shed 4 bases, J shed 8 bases, and the junction held 6 bases outside the gene matches. The CDR3 spells CASSPNRGPDSPLHF. In DNA form, the CDR3 reads TGTGCCAGCAGCCCAAACAGGGGGCCGGATTCACCCCTCCACTTT.

This clonotype was seen only a few times. The chain has TRBV12-3 or TRBV12-4 and TRBJ2-2; D assignment may be TRBD1 or TRBD2 (6 bases each). V lost 3 bases and J 0 bases, leaving 11 bases between the germline ends. The CDR3 has 16 amino acids. The CDR3 DNA reads as TGTGCCAGCAGTTTGAGGAGGGGGGCGAACACCGGGGAGCTGTTTTTT. Translating gives CASSLRRGANTGELFF.

The J gene is TRBJ2-1, the V gene TRBV5-1; perhaps TRBD1 as D (6 bases). The germline gives CDR1 SGHRS, CDR2 YFSETQ. The length of the CDR3 is 16 residues. V shed 0 bases and J shed 5 bases, with 15 bases lying between them. CDR3 DNA: TGCGCCAGCAGCTTGGCCTTCGGCAGGGGAAACAATGAGCAGTTCTTC. Translation gives CASSLAFGRGNNEQFF. Full variable domain (missing parts from reference TRBV5-1 and TRBJ2-1): KAGVTQTPRYLIKTRGQQVTLSCSPISGHRSVSWYQQTPGQGLQFLFEYFSETQRNKGNFPGRFSGRQFSNSRSEMNVSTLELGDSALYLCASSLAFGRGNNEQFFGPGTRLTVL.

This chain links TRBV24-1 with TRBJ2-7; the D gene could be TRBD1 or TRBD2 (6 bases each). V was cut by 3 bases and J by 5 bases, with 22 bases left in between. The CDR3 is made up of 17 amino acids. Germline CDR1 and CDR2: KGHDR and SFDVKD. CDR3 protein: CATSDPNIGGNPHEQYF. The CDR3 bases are TGTGCCACCAGTGATCCGAATATAGGGGGGAATCCCCACGAGCAGTACTTC.

The J gene is TRBJ2-7, the V gene TRBV5-1; 7 bases fit TRBD2. V was clipped by 4 bases and J by 2 bases; unmatched bases: 12. CDR3 length: 16 amino acids. From germline, CDR1 is SGHRS and CDR2 YFSETQ. The CDR3 sequence: CASSGEGNSPTYEQYF. The CDR3 bases are TGCGCCAGCAGCGGGGAGGGAAACAGCCCGACCTACGAGCAGTACTTC.